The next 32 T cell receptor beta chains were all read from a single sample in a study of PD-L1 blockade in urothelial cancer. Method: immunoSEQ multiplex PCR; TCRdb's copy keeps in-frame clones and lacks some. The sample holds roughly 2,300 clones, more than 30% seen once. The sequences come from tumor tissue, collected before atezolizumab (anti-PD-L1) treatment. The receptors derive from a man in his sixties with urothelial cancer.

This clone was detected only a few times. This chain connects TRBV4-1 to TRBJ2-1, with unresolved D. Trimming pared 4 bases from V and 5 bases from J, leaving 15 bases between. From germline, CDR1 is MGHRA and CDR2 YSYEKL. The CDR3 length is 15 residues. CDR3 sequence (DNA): TGCGCCAGCAGCCCAATGGAAATAACCCACAATGAGCAGTTCTTC. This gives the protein CASSPMEITHNEQFF.

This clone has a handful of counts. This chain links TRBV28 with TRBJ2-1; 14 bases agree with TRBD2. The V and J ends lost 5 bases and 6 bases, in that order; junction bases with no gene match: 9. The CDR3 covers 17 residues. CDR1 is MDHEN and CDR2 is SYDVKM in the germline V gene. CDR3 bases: TGTGCCAGCAGTCTCCAACCGGGACTAGCGGGGGTCAATGAGCAGTTCTTC. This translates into CASSLQPGLAGVNEQFF.

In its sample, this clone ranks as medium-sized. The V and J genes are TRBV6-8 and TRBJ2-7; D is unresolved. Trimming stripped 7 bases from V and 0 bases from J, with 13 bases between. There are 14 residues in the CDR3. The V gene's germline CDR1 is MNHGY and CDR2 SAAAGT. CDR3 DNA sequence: TGTGCCAGCACTCCGCAGAGGAGCTCCTACGAGCAGTACTTC. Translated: CASTPQRSSYEQYF.

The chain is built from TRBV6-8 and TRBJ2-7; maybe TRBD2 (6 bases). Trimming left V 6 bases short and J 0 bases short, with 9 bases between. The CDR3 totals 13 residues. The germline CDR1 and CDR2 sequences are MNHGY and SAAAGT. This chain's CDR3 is CASRGRSSYEQYF. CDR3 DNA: TGTGCCAGCAGAGGGAGGAGCTCCTACGAGCAGTACTTC.

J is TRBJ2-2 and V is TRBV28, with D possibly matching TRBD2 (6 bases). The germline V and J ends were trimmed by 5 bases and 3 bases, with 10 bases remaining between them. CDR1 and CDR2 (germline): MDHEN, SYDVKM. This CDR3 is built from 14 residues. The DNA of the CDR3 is TGTGCCAGCAGTCCAAGGGACTACACCGGGGAGCTGTTTTTT. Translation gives CASSPRDYTGELFF.

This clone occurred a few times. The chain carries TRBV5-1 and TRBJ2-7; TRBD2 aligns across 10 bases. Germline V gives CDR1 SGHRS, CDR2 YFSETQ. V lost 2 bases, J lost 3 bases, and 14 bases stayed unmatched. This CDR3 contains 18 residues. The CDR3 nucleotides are TGCGCCAGCAGCTTACGGATCTCTCTAGCGGGAGTTAGCTACGAGCAGTACTTC. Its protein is CASSLRISLAGVSYEQYF.

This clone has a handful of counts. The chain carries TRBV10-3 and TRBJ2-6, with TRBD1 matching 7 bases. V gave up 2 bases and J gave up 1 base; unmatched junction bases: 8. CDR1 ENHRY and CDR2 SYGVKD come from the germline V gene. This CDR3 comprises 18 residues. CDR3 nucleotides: TGTGCCATCAGTGAGCAGACAGGGCAGGTGTCTGGGGCCAACGTCCTGACTTTC. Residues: CAISEQTGQVSGANVLTF.

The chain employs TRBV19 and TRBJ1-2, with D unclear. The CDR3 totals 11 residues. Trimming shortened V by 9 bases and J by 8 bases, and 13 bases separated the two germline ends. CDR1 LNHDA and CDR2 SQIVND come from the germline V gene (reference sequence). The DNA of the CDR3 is TGTGCCAGCGATCGGGGTGTCGGCTACACCTTC. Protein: CASDRGVGYTF. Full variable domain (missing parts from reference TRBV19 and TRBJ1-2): DGGITQSPKYLFRKEGQNVTLSCEQNLNHDAMYWYRQDPGQGLRLIYYSQIVNDFQKGDIAEGYSVSREKKESFPLTVTSAQKNPTAFYLCASDRGVGYTFGSGTRLTVV.

CDR3 sequence (DNA): TGTGCCAGTAGTATGCGGACAGCATCTGAAGCTTTCTTT. Amino acids: CASSMRTASEAFF. This chain links TRBV19 with TRBJ1-1; D perhaps matches TRBD1 (6 bases). There are 13 residues in the CDR3. Germline CDR1 reads LNHDA; CDR2 reads SQIVND (reference sequence). Between the trimmed V and J ends, which lost 3 bases and 6 bases, there was a span of 11 bases. The variable domain in full, completed from reference TRBV19 and TRBJ1-1, reads DGGITQSPKYLFRKEGQNVTLSCEQNLNHDAMYWYRQDPGQGLRLIYYSQIVNDFQKGDIAEGYSVSREKKESFPLTVTSAQKNPTAFYLCASSMRTASEAFFGQGTRLTVV.

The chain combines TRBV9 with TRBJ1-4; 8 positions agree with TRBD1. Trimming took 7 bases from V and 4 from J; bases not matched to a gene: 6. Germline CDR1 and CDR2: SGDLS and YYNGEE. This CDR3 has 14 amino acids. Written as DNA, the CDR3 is TGTGCCAGCTCCGACAGGGGCTATAATGAAAAACTGTTTTTT. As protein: CASSDRGYNEKLFF.

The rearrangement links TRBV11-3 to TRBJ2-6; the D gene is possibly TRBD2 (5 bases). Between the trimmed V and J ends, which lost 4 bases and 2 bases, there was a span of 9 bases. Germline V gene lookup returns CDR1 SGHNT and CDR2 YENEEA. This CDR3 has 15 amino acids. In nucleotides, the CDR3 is TGTGCCAGCAGCTCTAGGAGGCCTGGGGCCAACGTCCTGACTTTC. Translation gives CASSSRRPGANVLTF.

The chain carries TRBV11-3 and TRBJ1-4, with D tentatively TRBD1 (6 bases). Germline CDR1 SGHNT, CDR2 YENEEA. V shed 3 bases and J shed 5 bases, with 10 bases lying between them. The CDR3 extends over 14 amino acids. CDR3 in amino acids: CASSFRTENEKLFF. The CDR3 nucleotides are TGTGCCAGCAGCTTCCGGACAGAAAATGAAAAACTGTTTTTT.

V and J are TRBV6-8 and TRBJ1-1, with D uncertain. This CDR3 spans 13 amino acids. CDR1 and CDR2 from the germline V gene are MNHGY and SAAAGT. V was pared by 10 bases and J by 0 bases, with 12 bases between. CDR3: CAIRPEMNTEAFF. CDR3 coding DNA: TGTGCCATAAGACCCGAAATGAACACTGAAGCTTTCTTT.

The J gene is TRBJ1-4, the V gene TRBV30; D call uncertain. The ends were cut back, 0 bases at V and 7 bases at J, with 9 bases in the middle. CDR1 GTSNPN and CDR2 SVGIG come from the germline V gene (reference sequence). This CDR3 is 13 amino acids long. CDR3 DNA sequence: TGTGCCTGGAGTGTAACGGGCGTTGAAAAACTGTTTTTT. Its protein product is CAWSVTGVEKLFF.

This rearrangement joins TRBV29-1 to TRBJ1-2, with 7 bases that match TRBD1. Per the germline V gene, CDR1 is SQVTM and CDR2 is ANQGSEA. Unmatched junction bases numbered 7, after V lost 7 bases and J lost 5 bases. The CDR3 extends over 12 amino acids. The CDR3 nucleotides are TGCAGCGCTAACGACAGGGATTATGGCTACACCTTC. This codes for CSANDRDYGYTF.

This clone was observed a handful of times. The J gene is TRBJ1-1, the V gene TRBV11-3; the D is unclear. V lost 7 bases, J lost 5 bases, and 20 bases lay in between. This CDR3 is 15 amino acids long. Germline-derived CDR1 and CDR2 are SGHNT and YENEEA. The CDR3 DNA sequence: TGTGCCAGCATCGCCAGTGGAGTGTTGGGGACTGAAGCTTTCTTT. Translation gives CASIASGVLGTEAFF.

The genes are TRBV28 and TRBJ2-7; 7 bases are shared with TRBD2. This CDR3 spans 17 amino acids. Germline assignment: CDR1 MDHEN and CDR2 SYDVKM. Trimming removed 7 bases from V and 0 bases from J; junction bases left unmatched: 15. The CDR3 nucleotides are TGTGCCAGCAATTCCCGTGAAGCGGGAAGATTCTCCTACGAGCAGTACTTC. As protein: CASNSREAGRFSYEQYF.

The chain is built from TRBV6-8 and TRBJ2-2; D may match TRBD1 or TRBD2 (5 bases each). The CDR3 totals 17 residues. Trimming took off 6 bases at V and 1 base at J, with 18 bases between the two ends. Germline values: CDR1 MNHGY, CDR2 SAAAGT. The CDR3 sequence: CASSPTRQGVNTGELFF. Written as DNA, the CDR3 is TGTGCCAGCAGCCCTACGCGGCAGGGAGTGAACACCGGGGAGCTGTTTTTT.

Here the CDR3 reads CAQGGNDRATQPQHF. Written as DNA, the CDR3 is TGTGCCCAGGGCGGAAATGACAGGGCCACACAGCCCCAGCATTTT. V gene TRBV6-8 combines with J gene TRBJ1-5; 7 bases agree with TRBD1. V trimming: 11 bases; J trimming: 7 bases; junction bases outside the gene matches: 17. The germline V gene has CDR1 MNHGY and CDR2 SAAAGT. The length of the CDR3 is 15 residues.

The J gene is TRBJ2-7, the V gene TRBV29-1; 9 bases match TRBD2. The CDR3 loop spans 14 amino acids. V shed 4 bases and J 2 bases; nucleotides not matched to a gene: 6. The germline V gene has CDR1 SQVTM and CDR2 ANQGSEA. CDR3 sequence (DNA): TGCAGCGTTGTAGCGGCGGGAGGGCCCTACGAGCAGTACTTC. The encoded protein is CSVVAAGGPYEQYF.

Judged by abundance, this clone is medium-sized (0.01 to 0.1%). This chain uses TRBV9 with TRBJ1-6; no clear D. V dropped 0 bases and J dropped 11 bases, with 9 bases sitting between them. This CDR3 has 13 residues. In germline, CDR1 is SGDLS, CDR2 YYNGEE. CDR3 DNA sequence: TGTGCCAGCAGCGTAGATGGGGAGCCACCCCTCCACTTT. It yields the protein CASSVDGEPPLHF. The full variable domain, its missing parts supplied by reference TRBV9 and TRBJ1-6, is DSGVTQTPKHLITATGQRVTLRCSPRSGDLSVYWYQQSLDQGLQFLIQYYNGEERAKGNILERFSAQQFPDLHSELNLSSLELGDSALYFCASSVDGEPPLHFGNGTRLTVT.

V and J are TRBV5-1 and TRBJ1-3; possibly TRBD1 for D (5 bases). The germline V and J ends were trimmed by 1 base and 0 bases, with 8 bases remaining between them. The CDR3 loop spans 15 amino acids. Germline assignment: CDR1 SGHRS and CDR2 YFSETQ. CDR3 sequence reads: CASSLSGDSGNTIYF. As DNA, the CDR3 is TGCGCCAGCAGCTTGTCGGGGGACTCTGGAAACACCATATATTTT.

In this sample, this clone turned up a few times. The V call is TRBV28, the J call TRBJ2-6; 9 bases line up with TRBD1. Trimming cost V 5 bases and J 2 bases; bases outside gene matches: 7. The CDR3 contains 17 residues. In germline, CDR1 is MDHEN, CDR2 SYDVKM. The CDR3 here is CASSTGQGVAGANVLTF. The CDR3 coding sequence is TGTGCCAGCAGTACGGGACAGGGTGTTGCTGGGGCCAACGTCCTGACTTTC.

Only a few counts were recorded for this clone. The chain's CDR3 is CASSRTGGVSGNQPQHF. The CDR3 region has the DNA TGTGCCAGCAGCAGGACAGGAGGGGTGAGTGGCAATCAGCCCCAGCATTTT. The V call is TRBV9, the J call TRBJ1-5; 7 nucleotides line up with TRBD1. This CDR3 comprises 17 residues. Per the germline V gene, CDR1 is SGDLS and CDR2 is YYNGEE. Trimming cost V 4 bases and J 2 bases; bases outside gene matches: 12.

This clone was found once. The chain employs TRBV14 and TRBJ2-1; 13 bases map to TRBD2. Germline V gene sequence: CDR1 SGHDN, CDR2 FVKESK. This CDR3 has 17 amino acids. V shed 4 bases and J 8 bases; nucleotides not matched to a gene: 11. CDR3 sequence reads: CASSPPIGLAGADEQFF. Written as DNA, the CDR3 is TGTGCCAGCAGCCCACCAATAGGACTAGCGGGAGCAGATGAGCAGTTCTTC.

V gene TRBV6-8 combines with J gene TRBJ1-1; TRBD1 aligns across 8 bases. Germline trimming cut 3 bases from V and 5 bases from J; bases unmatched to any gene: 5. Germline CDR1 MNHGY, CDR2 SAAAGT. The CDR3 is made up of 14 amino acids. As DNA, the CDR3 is TGTGCCAGCAGTTATACAGGGGGGCGGACTGAAGCTTTCTTT. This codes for CASSYTGGRTEAFF.

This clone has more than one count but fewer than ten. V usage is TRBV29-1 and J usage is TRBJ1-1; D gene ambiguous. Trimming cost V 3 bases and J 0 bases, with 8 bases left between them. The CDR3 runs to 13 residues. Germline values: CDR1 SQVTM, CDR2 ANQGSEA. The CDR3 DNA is TGCAGCGTTGAGGGAGTCATGAACACTGAAGCTTTCTTT. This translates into CSVEGVMNTEAFF.

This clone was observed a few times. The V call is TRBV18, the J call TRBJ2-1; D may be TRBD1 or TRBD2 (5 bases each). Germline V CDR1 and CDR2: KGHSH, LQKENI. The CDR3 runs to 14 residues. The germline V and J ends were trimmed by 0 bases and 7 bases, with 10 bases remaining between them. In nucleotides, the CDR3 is TGTGCCAGCTCACCACCGGTGGGACGGAATGAGCAGTTCTTC. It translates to CASSPPVGRNEQFF.

CDR3 residues: CASSPLDRVNTEAFF. CDR3 nucleotide sequence: TGTGCCAGTAGCCCCCTCGACAGGGTGAACACTGAAGCTTTCTTT. The genes are TRBV19 and TRBJ1-1; TRBD1 agrees at 7 bases. From germline, CDR1 is LNHDA and CDR2 SQIVND (reference sequence). V dropped 6 bases and J dropped 0; count of bases not matched to a gene: 7. The CDR3 length is 15 residues. The full variable domain, in which reference TRBV19 and TRBJ1-1 provide the parts outside the CDR3, is DGGITQSPKYLFRKEGQNVTLSCEQNLNHDAMYWYRQDPGQGLRLIYYSQIVNDFQKGDIAEGYSVSREKKESFPLTVTSAQKNPTAFYLCASSPLDRVNTEAFFGQGTRLTVV.

DNA for the CDR3: TGTGCCACCAGCCAGGGGGGAACTAATGAAAAACTGTTTTTT. Amino acids: CATSQGGTNEKLFF. The V gene is TRBV15, the J gene TRBJ1-4; 7 bases match TRBD1. The V segment lost 5 bases and the J segment 1 base; nucleotides outside the gene matches: 1. Germline V CDR1 and CDR2: LNHNV, YYDKDF (reference sequence). The CDR3 contains 14 residues.

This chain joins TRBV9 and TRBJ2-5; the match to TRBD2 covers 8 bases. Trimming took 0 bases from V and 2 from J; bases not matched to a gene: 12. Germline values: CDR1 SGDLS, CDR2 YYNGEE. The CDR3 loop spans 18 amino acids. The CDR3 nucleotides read TGTGCCAGCAGCGTAGGTTTTGTCGGGAGGGCCCGGCAAGAGACCCAGTACTTC. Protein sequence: CASSVGFVGRARQETQYF.

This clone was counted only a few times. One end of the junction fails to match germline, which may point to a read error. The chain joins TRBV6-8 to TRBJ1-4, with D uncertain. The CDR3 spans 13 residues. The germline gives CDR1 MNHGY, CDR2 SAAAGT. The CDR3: CAISVGRDEKLFF. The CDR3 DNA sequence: TGTGCCATCAGTGTCGGAAGAGATGAAAAACTGTTTTTT.